The 11 T cell receptor beta chains listed next were all sequenced from one sample in a study of T-cell reconstitution after alpha-beta-depleted transplantation in children. For TCRbeta, the library was prepared with unique molecular identifiers. TCRdb processed the PCR reads anew with MiXCR; each CDR3 protein has one entry. The sample holds 15,000 to 20,000 distinct CDR3 sequences; around 12% are singletons and the top ten take 55% to 75%. The specimen was PBMCs, mostly from graft donor cells, collected 180 days after TCRalphabeta/CD19-depleted stem cell transplant. The source of these receptors is a boy younger than two who had a stem cell transplant for Wiskott-Aldrich syndrome, so the T cells may come from the graft donor.

A remark on this clonotype: A clone one base away is much larger, so this may be a read error. The chain combines TRBV7-9 with TRBJ2-3; unclear D gene. This CDR3 comprises 14 residues. Germline V gene data show CDR1 as SEHNR and CDR2 as FQNEAQ (reference sequence). The CDR3 DNA sequence: TGTGCCGGCAGCTTTTGGGGATTCACAGATACGCAGTATTTT. The encoded protein is CAGSFWGFTDTQYF. Drawing the rest from reference TRBV7-9 and TRBJ2-3, the complete variable domain is DTGVSQNPRHKITKRGQNVTFRCDPISEHNRLYWYRQTLGQGPEFLTYFQNEAQLEKSRLLSDRFSAERPKGSFSTLEIQRTEQGDSAMYLCAGSFWGFTDTQYFGPGTRLTVL.

The rearrangement joins TRBV20-1 to TRBJ1-6; D not resolved. V dropped 0 bases and J dropped 13 bases, with 7 bases sitting between them. The germline CDR1 and CDR2 sequences are DFQATT and SNEGSKA (reference sequence). The CDR3 runs 11 residues. The CDR3 spells CSARDGAPLHF. The CDR3 nucleotides read TGCAGTGCTAGAGATGGAGCGCCCCTCCACTTT.

V usage is TRBV3-1 and J usage is TRBJ2-1; no clear D. Germline CDR1 is LGHDT and CDR2 is YNNKEL (reference sequence). This CDR3 is 15 amino acids long. The V end was cut by 0 bases, the J end by 6 bases, with 12 bases between. The CDR3 loop is CASSQDIPRSNEQFF. As DNA, the CDR3 is TGTGCCAGCAGCCAAGATATCCCTAGAAGCAATGAGCAGTTCTTC.

This chain's CDR3 is CATSRDGSIVGGVHEQYF. The CDR3 DNA is TGTGCCACCAGCAGAGATGGGTCTATAGTCGGAGGAGTTCACGAGCAGTACTTC. The rearrangement joins TRBV15 to TRBJ2-7; the D gene is possibly TRBD2 (5 bases). The V end was cut by 0 bases, the J end by 5 bases, with 23 bases between. The CDR3 spans 18 residues. Germline V gene data show CDR1 as LNHNV and CDR2 as YYDKDF (reference sequence).

This clonotype occurred many times. V gene TRBV5-1 combines with J gene TRBJ2-4; unclear D gene. V lost 1 base, J lost 2 bases, and 16 bases lay in between. This CDR3 region has 17 residues. Germline V gene lookup returns CDR1 SGHRS and CDR2 YFSETQ. DNA for the CDR3: TGCGCCAGCAGCTTGACTCCTCCTAGTATATCCAAAAACATTCAGTACTTC. Translated: CASSLTPPSISKNIQYF.

The chain combines TRBV7-9 with TRBJ2-1; possibly TRBD1 for D (5 bases). The germline V and J ends were trimmed by 5 bases and 9 bases, with 11 bases remaining between them. The CDR3 covers 12 residues. Germline assignment: CDR1 SEHNR and CDR2 FQNEAQ (reference sequence). CDR3 nucleotide sequence: TGTGCCAGCAGCATCAGGGTTAGTGAGCAGTTCTTC. Protein: CASSIRVSEQFF.

This clonotype has a handful of counts. The chain carries TRBV6-1 and TRBJ2-5; perhaps TRBD2 as D (6 bases). The CDR3 runs to 13 residues. Trimming removed 7 bases from V and 4 bases from J, with 13 bases in between. Germline CDR1 MNHNS, CDR2 SASEGT. The CDR3 protein is CASTMDYGETQYF. DNA for the CDR3: TGTGCCAGCACTATGGACTACGGAGAGACCCAGTACTTC.

In its sample, this clonotype was seen a few times. The chain employs TRBV7-9 and TRBJ1-3, with 11 bases aligning to TRBD1. Germline CDR1 SEHNR, CDR2 FQNEAQ (reference sequence). J was trimmed by 6 bases and V by 3 bases; bases with no gene match: 4. The CDR3 length is 15 residues. CDR3 region: CASSLGQGVENTIYF. CDR3 sequence (DNA): TGTGCCAGCAGCTTGGGACAGGGGGTCGAAAACACCATATATTTT. The variable domain in full, completed from reference TRBV7-9 and TRBJ1-3, reads DTGVSQNPRHKITKRGQNVTFRCDPISEHNRLYWYRQTLGQGPEFLTYFQNEAQLEKSRLLSDRFSAERPKGSFSTLEIQRTEQGDSAMYLCASSLGQGVENTIYFGEGSWLTVV.

This clonotype has a handful of counts. The chain links TRBV11-2 to TRBJ2-1; D is ambiguous. This CDR3 spans 14 amino acids. V lost 5 bases and J 5 bases, leaving 13 bases between the germline ends. The V gene's germline CDR1 is SGHAT and CDR2 FQNNGV. CDR3 protein: CASSPRLRNNEQFF. CDR3 bases: TGTGCCAGCAGCCCCCGACTCAGGAACAATGAGCAGTTCTTC.

This clonotype was seen a handful of times. The chain carries TRBV12-3 or TRBV12-4 and TRBJ2-5, with 8 bases fitting TRBD2. This CDR3 has 15 amino acids. The junction had 3 bases not matched to a gene; V was cut back by 3 bases and J by 0 bases. The DNA of the CDR3 is TGTGCCAGCAGTTTCACTAGCGGTTACCAAGAGACCCAGTACTTC. Protein sequence: CASSFTSGYQETQYF.

In this sample, this clonotype turned up many times. J is TRBJ1-6 and V is TRBV4-2; a possible D gene is TRBD1 (5 bases). From germline, CDR1 is LGHNA and CDR2 YNFKEQ. V lost 0 bases and J 1 base, leaving 19 bases between the germline ends. The CDR3 runs 20 residues. DNA for the CDR3: TGTGCCAGCAGCCAAGAACCGAGGGCCCCCGGGGGATCCTATAATTCACCCCTCCACTTT. This gives the protein CASSQEPRAPGGSYNSPLHF.